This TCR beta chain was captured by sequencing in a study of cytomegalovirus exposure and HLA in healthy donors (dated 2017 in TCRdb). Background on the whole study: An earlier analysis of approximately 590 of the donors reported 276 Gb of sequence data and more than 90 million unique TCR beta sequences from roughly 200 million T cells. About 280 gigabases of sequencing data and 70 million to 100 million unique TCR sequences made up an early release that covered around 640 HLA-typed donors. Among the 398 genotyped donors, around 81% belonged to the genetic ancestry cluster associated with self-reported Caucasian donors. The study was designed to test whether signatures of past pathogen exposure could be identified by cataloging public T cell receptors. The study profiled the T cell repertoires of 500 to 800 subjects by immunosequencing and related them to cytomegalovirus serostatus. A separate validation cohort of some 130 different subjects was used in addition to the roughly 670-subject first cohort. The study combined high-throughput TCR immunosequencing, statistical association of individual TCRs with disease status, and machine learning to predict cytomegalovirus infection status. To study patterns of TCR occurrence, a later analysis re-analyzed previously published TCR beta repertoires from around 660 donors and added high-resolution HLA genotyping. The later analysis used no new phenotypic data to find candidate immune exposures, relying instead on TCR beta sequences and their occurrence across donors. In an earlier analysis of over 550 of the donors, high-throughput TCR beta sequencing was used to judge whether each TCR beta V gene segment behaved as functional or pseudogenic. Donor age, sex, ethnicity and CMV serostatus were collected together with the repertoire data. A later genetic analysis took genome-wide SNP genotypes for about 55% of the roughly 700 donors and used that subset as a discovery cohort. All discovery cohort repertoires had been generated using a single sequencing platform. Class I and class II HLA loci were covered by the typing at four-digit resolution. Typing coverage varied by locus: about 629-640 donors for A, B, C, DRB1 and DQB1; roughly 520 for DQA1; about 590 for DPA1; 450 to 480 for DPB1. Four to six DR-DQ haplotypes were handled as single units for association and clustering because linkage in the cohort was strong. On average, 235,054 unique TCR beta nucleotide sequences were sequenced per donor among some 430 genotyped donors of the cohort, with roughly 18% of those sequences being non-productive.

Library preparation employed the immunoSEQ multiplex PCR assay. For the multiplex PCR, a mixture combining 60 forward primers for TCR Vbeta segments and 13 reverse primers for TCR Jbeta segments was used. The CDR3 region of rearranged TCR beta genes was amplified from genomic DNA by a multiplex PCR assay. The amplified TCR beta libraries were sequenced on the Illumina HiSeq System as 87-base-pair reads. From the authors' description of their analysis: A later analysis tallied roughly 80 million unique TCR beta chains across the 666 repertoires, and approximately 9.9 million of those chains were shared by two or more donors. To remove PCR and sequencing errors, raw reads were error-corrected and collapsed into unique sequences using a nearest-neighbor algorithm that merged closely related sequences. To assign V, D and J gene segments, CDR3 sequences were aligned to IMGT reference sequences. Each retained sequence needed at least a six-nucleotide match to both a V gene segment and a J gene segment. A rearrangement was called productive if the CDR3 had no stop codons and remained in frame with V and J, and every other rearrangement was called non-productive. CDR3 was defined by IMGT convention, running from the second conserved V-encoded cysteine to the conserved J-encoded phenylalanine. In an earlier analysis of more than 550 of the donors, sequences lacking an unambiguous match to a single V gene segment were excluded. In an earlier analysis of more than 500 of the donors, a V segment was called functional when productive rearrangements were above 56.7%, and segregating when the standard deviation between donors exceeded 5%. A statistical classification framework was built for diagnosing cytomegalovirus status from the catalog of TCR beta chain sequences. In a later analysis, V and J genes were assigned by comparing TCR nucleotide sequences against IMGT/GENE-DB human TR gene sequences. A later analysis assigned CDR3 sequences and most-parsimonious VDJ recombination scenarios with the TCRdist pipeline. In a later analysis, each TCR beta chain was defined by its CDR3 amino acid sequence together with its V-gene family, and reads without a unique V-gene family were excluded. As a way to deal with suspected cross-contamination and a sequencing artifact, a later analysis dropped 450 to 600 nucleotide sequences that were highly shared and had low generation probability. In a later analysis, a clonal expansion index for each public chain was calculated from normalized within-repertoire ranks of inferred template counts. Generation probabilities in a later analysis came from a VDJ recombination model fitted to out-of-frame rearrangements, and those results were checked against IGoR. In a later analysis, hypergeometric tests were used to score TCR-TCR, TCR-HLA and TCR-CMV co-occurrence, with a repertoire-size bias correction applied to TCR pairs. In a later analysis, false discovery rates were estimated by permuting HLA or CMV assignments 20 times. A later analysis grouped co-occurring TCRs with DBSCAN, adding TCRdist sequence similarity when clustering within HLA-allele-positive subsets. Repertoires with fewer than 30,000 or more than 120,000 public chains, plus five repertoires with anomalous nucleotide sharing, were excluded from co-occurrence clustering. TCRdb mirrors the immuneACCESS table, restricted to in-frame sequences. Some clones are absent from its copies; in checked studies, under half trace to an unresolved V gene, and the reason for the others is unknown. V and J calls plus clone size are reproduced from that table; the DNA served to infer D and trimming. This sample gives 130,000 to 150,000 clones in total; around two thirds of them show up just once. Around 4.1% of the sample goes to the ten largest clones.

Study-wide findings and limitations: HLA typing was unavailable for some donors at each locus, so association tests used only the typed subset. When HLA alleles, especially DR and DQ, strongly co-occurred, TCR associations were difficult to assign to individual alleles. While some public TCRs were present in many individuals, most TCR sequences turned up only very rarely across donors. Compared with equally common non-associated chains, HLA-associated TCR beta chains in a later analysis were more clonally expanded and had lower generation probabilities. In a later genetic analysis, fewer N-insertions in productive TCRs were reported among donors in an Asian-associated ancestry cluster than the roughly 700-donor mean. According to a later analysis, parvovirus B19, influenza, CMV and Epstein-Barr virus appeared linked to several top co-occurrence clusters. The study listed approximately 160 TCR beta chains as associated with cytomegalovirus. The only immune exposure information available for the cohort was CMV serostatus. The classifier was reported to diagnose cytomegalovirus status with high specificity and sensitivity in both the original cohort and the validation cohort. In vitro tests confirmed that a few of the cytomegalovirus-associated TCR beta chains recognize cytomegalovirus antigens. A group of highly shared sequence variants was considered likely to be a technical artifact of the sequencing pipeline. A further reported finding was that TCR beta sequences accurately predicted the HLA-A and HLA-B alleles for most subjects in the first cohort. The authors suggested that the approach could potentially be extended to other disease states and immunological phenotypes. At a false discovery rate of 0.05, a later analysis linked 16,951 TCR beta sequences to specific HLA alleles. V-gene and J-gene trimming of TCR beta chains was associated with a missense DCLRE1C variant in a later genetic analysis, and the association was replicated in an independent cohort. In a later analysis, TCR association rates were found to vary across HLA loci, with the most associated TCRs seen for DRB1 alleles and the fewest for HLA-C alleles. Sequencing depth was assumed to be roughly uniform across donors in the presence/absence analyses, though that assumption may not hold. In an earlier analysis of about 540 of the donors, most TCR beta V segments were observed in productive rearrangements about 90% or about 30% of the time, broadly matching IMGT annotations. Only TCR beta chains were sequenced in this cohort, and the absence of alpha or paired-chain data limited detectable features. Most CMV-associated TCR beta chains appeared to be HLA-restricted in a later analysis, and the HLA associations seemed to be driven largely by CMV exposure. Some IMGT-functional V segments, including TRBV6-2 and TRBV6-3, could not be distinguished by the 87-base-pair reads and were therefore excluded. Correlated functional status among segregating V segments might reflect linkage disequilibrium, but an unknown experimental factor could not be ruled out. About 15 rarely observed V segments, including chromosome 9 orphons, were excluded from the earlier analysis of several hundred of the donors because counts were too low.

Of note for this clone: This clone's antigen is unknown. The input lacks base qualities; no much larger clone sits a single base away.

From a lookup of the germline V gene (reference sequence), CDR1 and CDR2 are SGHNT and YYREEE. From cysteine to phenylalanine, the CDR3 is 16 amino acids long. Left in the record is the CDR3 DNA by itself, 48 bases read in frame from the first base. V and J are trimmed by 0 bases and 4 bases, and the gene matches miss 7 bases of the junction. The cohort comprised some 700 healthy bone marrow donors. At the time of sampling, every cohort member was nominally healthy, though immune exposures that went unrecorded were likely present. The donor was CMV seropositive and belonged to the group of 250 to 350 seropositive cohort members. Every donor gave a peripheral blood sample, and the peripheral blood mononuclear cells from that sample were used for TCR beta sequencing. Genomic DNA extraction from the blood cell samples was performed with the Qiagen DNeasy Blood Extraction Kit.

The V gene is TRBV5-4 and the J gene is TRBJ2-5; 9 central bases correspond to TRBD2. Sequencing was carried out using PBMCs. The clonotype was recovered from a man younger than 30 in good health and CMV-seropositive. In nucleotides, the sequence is TGTGCCAGCAGCTTGGGCAGTAGCGGGAGACCAGAGACCCAGTACTTC. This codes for CASSLGSSGRPETQYF.